The 21 T cell receptor beta chains below come from one sample, sequenced in a study of blood T cell repertoires in COVID-19. The protocol was immunoSEQ multiplex PCR, while the TCRdb copy is restricted to in-frame clones and leaves out a portion. The profile shows around 230,000 clones, roughly four fifths of them singletons. The material sequenced was peripheral blood. These receptors all stem from a woman aged 40 to 50 with active or convalescent COVID-19.

The genes are TRBV28 and TRBJ2-3; 8 bases are shared with TRBD2. CDR3 length: 17 amino acids. Germline V CDR1 and CDR2: MDHEN, SYDVKM. The V and J ends lost 1 base and 6 bases, in that order; junction bases with no gene match: 12. This chain's CDR3 is CASSLFGGGTRVDTQYF. In nucleotides, the CDR3 is TGTGCCAGCAGTTTATTTGGCGGGGGGACCCGGGTTGATACGCAGTATTTT.

The chain has TRBV2 and TRBJ2-1, with 9 bases fitting TRBD2. This CDR3 has 13 amino acids. Trimming cost V 1 base and J 8 bases; bases outside gene matches: 0. CDR1 and CDR2 from the germline V gene are SNHLY and FYNNEI. CDR3 DNA: TGTGCCAGCAGTGAAGGACTAGCGGATGAGCAGTTCTTC. This gives the protein CASSEGLADEQFF.

The chain recombines TRBV5-4 with TRBJ2-7, with a weak D call TRBD1 (6 bases). Germline loops: CDR1 SGHNT, CDR2 YYREEE (reference sequence). V was clipped by 3 bases and J by 4 bases, with 17 bases between them. The CDR3 length is 15 residues. CDR3 nucleotide sequence: TGTGCCAGCAGCTCAGGGGCTAGTGGTGCATACGAGCAGTACTTC. Protein product: CASSSGASGAYEQYF.

The chain joins TRBV18 to TRBJ1-1; D possibly corresponds to TRBD1 (5 bases). The germline gives CDR1 KGHSH, CDR2 LQKENI. With 3 bases removed from V and 5 bases from J, the gap between germline ends came to 19 bases. This CDR3 comprises 16 residues. CDR3 bases: TGTGCCAGCTCACCGATGACGGAGGGGATGGGGACTGAAGCTTTCTTT. Its translation is CASSPMTEGMGTEAFF.

Here the CDR3 reads CASRKEGTGRTEAFF. As DNA, the CDR3 is TGTGCCAGCAGGAAAGAGGGGACAGGCCGAACTGAAGCTTTCTTT. The chain combines TRBV25-1 with TRBJ1-1; 8 nucleotides match TRBD1. V shed 6 bases, J shed 5 bases, and the junction held 11 bases outside the gene matches. CDR3 size: 15 residues. Germline values: CDR1 MGHDK, CDR2 SYGVNS.

Only a few counts were recorded for this clone. This rearrangement joins TRBV7-9 to TRBJ2-7, with a possible D match to TRBD1 (5 bases). Trimming removed 5 bases at V and 5 bases at J, with 7 bases between. This CDR3 comprises 11 residues. The germline gives CDR1 SEHNR, CDR2 FQNEAQ (reference sequence). CDR3 DNA: TGTGCCAGCAGCGCAGGGAACGAGCAGTACTTC. Its translation: CASSAGNEQYF.

The chain joins TRBV11-2 to TRBJ2-7, with D unresolved. CDR3 length: 13 amino acids. In germline, CDR1 is SGHAT, CDR2 FQNNGV. V lost 5 bases and J 2 bases, leaving 10 bases between the germline ends. CDR3 region: CASSLGSTYEQYF. The CDR3 DNA reads as TGTGCCAGCAGCCTCGGGTCGACCTACGAGCAGTACTTC.

This sequence joins TRBV7-2 and TRBJ2-3; D remains unclear. CDR3 length equals 15 residues. Germline V lookup: CDR1 SGHTA, CDR2 FQGNSA. With 5 bases removed from V and 1 base from J, the gap between germline ends came to 13 bases. In nucleotides, the CDR3 is TGTGCCAGCAGCCCTCAGTATCTCCGCACAGATACGCAGTATTTT. Translated, it gives CASSPQYLRTDTQYF.

This sequence joins TRBV11-2 and TRBJ2-1, with 12 bases identical to TRBD2. The junction had 2 bases not matched to a gene; V was cut back by 0 bases and J by 5 bases. CDR3 length: 16 amino acids. Per germline, CDR1 SGHAT and CDR2 FQNNGV. This CDR3 is CASSLDPSGRDNEQFF. The CDR3 DNA is TGTGCCAGCAGCTTAGATCCTAGCGGGAGGGACAATGAGCAGTTCTTC.

This clone occurred a few times. V gene TRBV21-1 combines with J gene TRBJ2-1; TRBD2 reflects the table's D call only, with no check against the DNA. TRBV21-1 is noted as a pseudogene. The CDR3 is 14 amino acids. This CDR3 is CASSKSSTYNEQFF. CDR3 bases: TGTGCCAGCAGCAAGAGCTCCACCTACAATGAGCAGTTCTTC.

V gene TRBV7-8 combines with J gene TRBJ1-6, with TRBD1 identical over 7 bases. The CDR3 sequence is 14 residues long. Germline lookup yields CDR1 SGHVS and CDR2 FQNEAQ. V gave up 7 bases and J gave up 8 bases; unmatched junction bases: 8. This CDR3 is CASTPTGLDSPLHF. The CDR3 DNA sequence: TGTGCCAGCACCCCGACAGGGTTGGATTCACCCCTCCACTTT.

CDR3: CASRWGDTEAFF. CDR3 DNA: TGTGCCAGCAGGTGGGGGGACACTGAAGCTTTCTTT. The rearrangement joins TRBV6-6 to TRBJ1-1, with a possible D match to TRBD1 (5 bases). The CDR3 has 12 residues. The V and J ends lost 6 bases and 3 bases respectively, with 8 bases between them. CDR1 is MNHNY, CDR2 SVGAGI, per germline (reference sequence).

The V call is TRBV10-3, the J call TRBJ2-1, with 11 bases that match TRBD1. The CDR3 runs 15 residues. From germline, CDR1 is ENHRY and CDR2 SYGVKD. Germline trimming cut 6 bases from V and 8 bases from J; bases unmatched to any gene: 9. The DNA for the CDR3 is TGTGCCATCAGCCACCCGGGACAGGGGGTACATGAGCAGTTCTTC. As protein: CAISHPGQGVHEQFF.

This rearrangement joins TRBV7-9 to TRBJ1-4, with a tentative D call TRBD1 (5 bases). Germline CDR1 and CDR2: SEHNR and FQNEAQ (reference sequence). Trimming removed 0 bases at V and 8 bases at J, with 13 bases between. The CDR3 covers 15 residues. The CDR3 region has the DNA TGTGCCAGCAGCTTAGCATACGGAGGGGTAGAAAAACTGTTTTTT. As protein: CASSLAYGGVEKLFF.

The genes are TRBV5-1 and TRBJ1-3; D might be TRBD1 (5 bases). Trimming left V 4 bases short and J 1 base short, with 15 bases between. This CDR3 comprises 16 residues. Germline loops: CDR1 SGHRS, CDR2 YFSETQ. The chain's CDR3 is CASSPGPRGSGNTIYF. DNA of the CDR3: TGCGCCAGCAGCCCGGGGCCCCGGGGGTCTGGAAACACCATATATTTT.

V usage is TRBV10-3 and J usage is TRBJ1-1, with 8 bases fitting TRBD1. The germline CDR1 and CDR2 sequences are ENHRY and SYGVKD. Trimming at V came to 6 bases and at J to 3 bases, leaving 3 bases not matched to a gene. The CDR3 spans 13 residues. The CDR3 reads CAIRDREYTEAFF. DNA for the CDR3: TGTGCCATCAGGGACAGGGAGTACACTGAAGCTTTCTTT.

The chain recombines TRBV4-3 with TRBJ1-2, with 9 bases that match TRBD1. This CDR3 is built from 15 residues. The V gene's germline CDR1 is LGHNA and CDR2 YSLEER. V shed 1 base, J shed 4 bases, and the junction held 4 bases outside the gene matches. The CDR3 spells CASSQVGTGTYGYTF. The CDR3 DNA follows: TGCGCCAGCAGCCAAGTCGGGACAGGGACCTATGGCTACACCTTC.

The V and J genes are TRBV2 and TRBJ1-5; D unresolved. This CDR3 spans 15 amino acids. Deletions cut 2 bases from V and 3 bases from J, with 11 bases between. CDR1 and CDR2 (germline): SNHLY, FYNNEI. CDR3: CASSEPQVFNQPQHF. In nucleotides, the CDR3 is TGTGCCAGCAGTGAACCCCAGGTCTTCAATCAGCCCCAGCATTTT.

The CDR3 region has the DNA TGTGCCAGCAGCTTAACGGGGGGCTATGGCTACACCTTC. Translating gives CASSLTGGYGYTF. V and J are TRBV7-3 and TRBJ1-2; TRBD1 is a possible D gene (5 bases). Germline values: CDR1 SGHTA, CDR2 FQGTGA. The V gene lost 0 bases and the J gene lost 4 bases, with 6 bases spanning the gap. The length of the CDR3 is 13 residues.

This chain uses TRBV6-6 with TRBJ1-2; possible D gene TRBD1, 6 bases. This CDR3 is built from 15 residues. Deletions cut 4 bases from V and 3 bases from J, with 15 bases between. Germline lookup yields CDR1 MNHNY and CDR2 SVGAGI (reference sequence). The CDR3 loop is CASSSAWGLDYGYTF. CDR3 nucleotides: TGTGCCAGCAGTTCCGCGTGGGGGCTGGACTATGGCTACACCTTC.

This chain connects TRBV6-5 to TRBJ1-2, with D perhaps matching TRBD1 (6 bases). CDR3 length equals 15 residues. Germline V gives CDR1 MNHEY, CDR2 SVGAGI. Trimming cost V 2 bases and J 6 bases, with 16 bases left between them. CDR3 coding DNA: TGTGCCAGCAGTTACGGGCGACAGGACCTTGATGGCTACACCTTC. It specifies CASSYGRQDLDGYTF.